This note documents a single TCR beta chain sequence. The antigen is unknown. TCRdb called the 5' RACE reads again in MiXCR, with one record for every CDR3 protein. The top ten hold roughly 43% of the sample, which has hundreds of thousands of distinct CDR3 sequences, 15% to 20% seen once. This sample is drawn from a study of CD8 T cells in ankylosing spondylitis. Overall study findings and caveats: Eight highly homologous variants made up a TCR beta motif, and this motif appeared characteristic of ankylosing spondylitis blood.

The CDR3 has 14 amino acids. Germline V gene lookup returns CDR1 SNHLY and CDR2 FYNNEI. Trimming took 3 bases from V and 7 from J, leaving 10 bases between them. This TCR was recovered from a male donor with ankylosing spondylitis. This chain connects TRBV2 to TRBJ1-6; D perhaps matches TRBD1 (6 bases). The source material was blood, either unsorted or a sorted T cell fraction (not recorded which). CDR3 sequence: CASSERQENSPLHF. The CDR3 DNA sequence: TGTGCCAGCAGTGAGAGACAGGAGAATTCACCCCTCCACTTT.